These T cell receptor beta chains were read from a single sample in a study of shared clonotypes between healthy human individuals. The table came from immunoSEQ multiplex PCR; TCRdb's copy has only in-frame clones and leaves some out. The sample contains roughly 2 million clones, 85% to 95% of which appear only once. Sequencing input: naive CD4+ T cells sorted from blood. These receptor sequences come from a young man in good health. Both conserved end residues are part of each CDR3. Fields, in order: D gene, J gene, clone size, V gene, CDR3 DNA, CDR3 protein. The D gene is left open where the match is weak. The listing skips clone size in some rows; elsewhere it reads once, few, many or a size class.

D: TRBD1; J: TRBJ1-4; size: .; V: TRBV2; DNA: TGTGCCAGCAGCAGGGACAGGAGCACTGAAAAACTGTTTTTT; CDR3: CASSRDRSTEKLFF
D: .; J: TRBJ2-1; size: .; V: TRBV5-1; DNA: TGCGCCAGCAGCTTGGCCCCGGGACTCGGGAACAATGAGCAGTTCTTC; CDR3: CASSLAPGLGNNEQFF
D: .; J: TRBJ2-5; size: .; V: TRBV11-3; DNA: TGTGCCAGCAGCCCCCAGGGGGGCCTGGGTACCCAGTACTTC; CDR3: CASSPQGGLGTQYF
D: TRBD1; J: TRBJ1-1; size: .; V: TRBV2; DNA: TGTGCCAGCAACCCGACAGGGGCTGAAGCTTTCTTT; CDR3: CASNPTGAEAFF
D: .; J: TRBJ1-2; size: .; V: TRBV30; DNA: TGTGCCTCACAGGCGTTTGACTATGGCTACACCTTC; CDR3: CASQAFDYGYTF
D: .; J: TRBJ2-3; size: .; V: TRBV30; DNA: TGTGCCTGGATCCGGTTCACTAGCACAGATACGCAGTATTTT; CDR3: CAWIRFTSTDTQYF
D: .; J: TRBJ2-2; size: .; V: TRBV7-9; DNA: TGTGCCAGCAGCCCACATCTCACCCCCGGGGAGCTGTTTTTT; CDR3: CASSPHLTPGELFF
D: .; J: TRBJ2-3; size: .; V: TRBV5-1; DNA: TGCGCCAGCGCCTCGGGCAGGAGCACAGATACGCAGTATTTT; CDR3: CASASGRSTDTQYF
D: .; J: TRBJ1-1; size: .; V: TRBV25-1; DNA: TGTGCCAGCAGAGTTGGGACTGTGAACACTGAAGCTTTCTTT; CDR3: CASRVGTVNTEAFF
D: TRBD1; J: TRBJ2-7; size: .; V: TRBV7-9; DNA: TGTGCCAGCAGCTTAGGGCAGGGGGCTTACGAGCAGTACTTC; CDR3: CASSLGQGAYEQYF
D: .; J: TRBJ2-5; size: .; V: TRBV30; DNA: TGTGCCTGGGAACTACAGGGTCAAGAGACCCAGTACTTC; CDR3: CAWELQGQETQYF
D: TRBD1; J: TRBJ2-7; size: .; V: TRBV5-8; DNA: TGTGCCAGCAGCAGGGGGCGGACCAACCACTACGAGCAGTACTTC; CDR3: CASSRGRTNHYEQYF
D: .; J: TRBJ2-2; size: .; V: TRBV2; DNA: TGTGCCAGCAGTGGTGAGACAGTGAACACCGGGGAGCTGTTTTTT; CDR3: CASSGETVNTGELFF
D: .; J: TRBJ1-6; size: .; V: TRBV30; DNA: TGTGCCTGGAGTGTAGAGTCAGGCTATTCACCCCTCCACTTT; CDR3: CAWSVESGYSPLHF
D: .; J: TRBJ1-6; size: once; V: TRBV6-5; DNA: TGTGCCAGCAGCGGAAGCTCCTATAATTCACCCCTCCACTTT; CDR3: CASSGSSYNSPLHF
D: .; J: TRBJ2-3; size: .; V: TRBV5-1; DNA: TGCGCCAGCAAGGGGACGTCGGGGACAGATACGCAGTATTTT; CDR3: CASKGTSGTDTQYF
D: .; J: TRBJ2-4; size: .; V: TRBV7-2; DNA: TGTGCCAGCAGCTTAGAAGCGGGTAAAAAAAACATTCAGTACTTC; CDR3: CASSLEAGKKNIQYF
D: TRBD1; J: TRBJ1-2; size: .; V: TRBV5-4; DNA: TGTGCCAGCAGCTTGGGACAGGGGGCCTCTCACTATGGCTACACCTTC; CDR3: CASSLGQGASHYGYTF
D: .; J: TRBJ2-7; size: .; V: TRBV6-1; DNA: TGTGCCAGCAGGAGATCCAGGGGGGTGCAGATGGAGCAGTACTTC; CDR3: CASRRSRGVQMEQYF
D: TRBD2; J: TRBJ2-7; size: .; V: TRBV9; DNA: TGTGCCAGCAGCGTAGGGTCTAGCGGGAGTGAAGAGCAGTACTTC; CDR3: CASSVGSSGSEEQYF
D: .; J: TRBJ1-2; size: .; V: TRBV4-1; DNA: TGCGCCAGCAGCCAAGTCTCCAGTTTTACCTATGGCTACACCTTC; CDR3: CASSQVSSFTYGYTF
D: .; J: TRBJ2-1; size: .; V: TRBV2; DNA: TGTGCCAGCAGTGCTTCAATGCCCGAATGGAATGAGCAGTTCTTC; CDR3: CASSASMPEWNEQFF
D: .; J: TRBJ2-3; size: .; V: TRBV9; DNA: TGTGCCAGCAGCGTAGGTTCGGACCGCCGCGGCACAGATACGCAGTATTTT; CDR3: CASSVGSDRRGTDTQYF
D: .; J: TRBJ1-1; size: .; V: TRBV6-5; DNA: TGTGCCAGCAGTTATTTAGGTAGGACCGCTTTCTTT; CDR3: CASSYLGRTAFF
D: .; J: TRBJ1-6; size: .; V: TRBV6-5; DNA: TGTGCCAGCAGCTTTCAAGTTTATAATTCACCCCTCCACTTT; CDR3: CASSFQVYNSPLHF
D: TRBD2; J: TRBJ2-1; size: .; V: TRBV11-3; DNA: TGTGCCAGCAGCTCCGGACTAGCGGGAGCGGATGAGCAGTTCTTC; CDR3: CASSSGLAGADEQFF
D: .; J: TRBJ2-3; size: .; V: TRBV27; DNA: TGTGCCAGCAGAACGTCTGTGAGAGGCCCAGATACGCAGTATTTT; CDR3: CASRTSVRGPDTQYF
D: TRBD1; J: TRBJ1-2; size: .; V: TRBV7-3; DNA: TGTGCCAGCAGCCCGGGACAGGGGGCGGTTGGCTACACCTTC; CDR3: CASSPGQGAVGYTF
D: .; J: TRBJ2-1; size: .; V: TRBV19; DNA: TGTGCCAGTAGTAATTGGTCTGGGGATGAGCAGTTCTTC; CDR3: CASSNWSGDEQFF
D: .; J: TRBJ2-7; size: .; V: TRBV5-1; DNA: TGCGCCAGCAGCTTACGACCCGGGACAAGCTCCTACGAGCAGTACTTC; CDR3: CASSLRPGTSSYEQYF
D: TRBD1; J: TRBJ2-1; size: .; V: TRBV4-1; DNA: TGCGCCAGCAGCCAGCTCCCCCAGGGGGCAGGGGGTCGGGAGTTCTTC; CDR3: CASSQLPQGAGGREFF
D: .; J: TRBJ1-6; size: .; V: TRBV19; DNA: TGTGCCAGTAGTATTCCCTCAAGTCCGTATTCACCCCTCCACTTT; CDR3: CASSIPSSPYSPLHF
D: TRBD1; J: TRBJ2-7; size: .; V: TRBV7-2; DNA: TGTGCCAGCAGCTTAGGAACCGGGACAGGGCCCCCCTACGAGCAGTACTTC; CDR3: CASSLGTGTGPPYEQYF
D: .; J: TRBJ2-1; size: .; V: TRBV4-3; DNA: TGCGCCAGCAGCCAAGCGGGCGGCAGCTCCTACAATGAGCAGTTCTTC; CDR3: CASSQAGGSSYNEQFF
D: .; J: TRBJ2-7; size: .; V: TRBV6-1; DNA: TGTGCCACCGGTCGGGTTTTTACTTCCTACGAGCAGTACTTC; CDR3: CATGRVFTSYEQYF
D: .; J: TRBJ1-2; size: .; V: TRBV9; DNA: TGTGCCAGCAGCGCCCATATTGAGTCTTATGGCTACACCTTC; CDR3: CASSAHIESYGYTF
D: TRBD2; J: TRBJ2-1; size: few; V: TRBV7-2; DNA: TGTGCCAGCAGCCTAGCGGGAGGGCCCTACAATGAGCAGTTCTTC; CDR3: CASSLAGGPYNEQFF
D: .; J: TRBJ1-5; size: .; V: TRBV27; DNA: TGTGCCAGCAGTTCCGCTTTGACCGAAAACAATCAGCCCCAGCATTTT; CDR3: CASSSALTENNQPQHF
D: TRBD1; J: TRBJ1-2; size: .; V: TRBV10-3; DNA: TGTGCCATCCAGTCGGGACAGGCCAACCTTAACTATGGCTACACCTTC; CDR3: CAIQSGQANLNYGYTF
D: .; J: TRBJ2-7; size: .; V: TRBV6-1; DNA: TGTGCCAGCAGGGGGCAGTTCTACGAGCAGTACTTC; CDR3: CASRGQFYEQYF
D: TRBD2; J: TRBJ2-3; size: once; V: TRBV30; DNA: TGTGCCTGGGGCGGGGGACGGACTAGCGGTAGCACAGATACGCAGTATTTT; CDR3: CAWGGGRTSGSTDTQYF
D: TRBD1; J: TRBJ1-6; size: .; V: TRBV7-2; DNA: TGTGCCAGCAGCGCTCTGACAGGGGTTGGGAATTCACCCCTCCACTTT; CDR3: CASSALTGVGNSPLHF
D: TRBD1; J: TRBJ2-7; size: .; V: TRBV18; DNA: TGTGCCAGCTCACCTCGACAGGGCTTATCCTACGAGCAGTACTTC; CDR3: CASSPRQGLSYEQYF
D: .; J: TRBJ1-2; size: .; V: TRBV5-5; DNA: TGTGCCAGCAGCTTGGCTGAGACCTATGGCTACACCTTC; CDR3: CASSLAETYGYTF
D: .; J: TRBJ1-6; size: .; V: TRBV11-3; DNA: TGTGCCAGCAGCTTAGATTGGGGTTCACCCCTCCACTTT; CDR3: CASSLDWGSPLHF
D: .; J: TRBJ1-5; size: .; V: TRBV4-1; DNA: TGCGCCAGCAGCCAAGAGCTGGCGGGTTATCAGCCCCAGCATTTT; CDR3: CASSQELAGYQPQHF
D: TRBD1; J: TRBJ1-4; size: .; V: TRBV6-6; DNA: TGCGCCAGCACCAACACAGGGGGCCGGGAAAAACTGTTTTTT; CDR3: CASTNTGGREKLFF
D: TRBD1; J: TRBJ1-2; size: .; V: TRBV4-1; DNA: TGCGCCAGCAGCAGACCGGGACAGAAAGTCCCCTATGGCTACACCTTC; CDR3: CASSRPGQKVPYGYTF
D: .; J: TRBJ1-5; size: .; V: TRBV5-4; DNA: TGTGCCAGCAGCATCCCAGGGGCCCGCTTGCATTTT; CDR3: CASSIPGARLHF
D: .; J: TRBJ1-5; size: .; V: TRBV5-6; DNA: TGTGCCAGCAGCTTGGCGGATCAGCCCCAGCATTTT; CDR3: CASSLADQPQHF
D: TRBD1; J: TRBJ2-7; size: many; V: TRBV19; DNA: TGTGCCAGTAGTCGGACAGGGGCATCCTACGAGCAGTACTTC; CDR3: CASSRTGASYEQYF
D: .; J: TRBJ1-1; size: .; V: TRBV7-9; DNA: TGTGCCAGCAGCGCCCGGGATTTCGGGACTGAAGCTTTCTTT; CDR3: CASSARDFGTEAFF
D: TRBD1; J: TRBJ2-5; size: .; V: TRBV6-5; DNA: TGTGCCAGCAGACTTCAAACAGGGGGGCGGGAGACCCAGTACTTC; CDR3: CASRLQTGGRETQYF
D: TRBD1; J: TRBJ2-7; size: .; V: TRBV4-3; DNA: TGCGCCAGCAGCCAAGAAGACAGGGGGTACGAGCAGTACTTC; CDR3: CASSQEDRGYEQYF
D: TRBD2; J: TRBJ2-3; size: .; V: TRBV7-9; DNA: TGTGCCAGCAGCTTCGGTAGCGGGAGGGCGGAGGATACGCAGTATTTT; CDR3: CASSFGSGRAEDTQYF
D: TRBD1; J: TRBJ2-3; size: .; V: TRBV18; DNA: TGTGCCAGCTCATCCAACCGGGACAGATTCACAGATACGCAGTATTTT; CDR3: CASSSNRDRFTDTQYF
D: .; J: TRBJ1-1; size: .; V: TRBV20-1; DNA: TGCAGTGCTAGAGCCGATACTGAAGCTTTCTTT; CDR3: CSARADTEAFF
D: TRBD2; J: TRBJ2-1; size: .; V: TRBV2; DNA: TGTGTCAGCAGTGGGACTAGCGGTTTAGGAACGTACAGTGAGCAGTTCTTC; CDR3: CVSSGTSGLGTYSEQFF
D: .; J: TRBJ1-1; size: once; V: TRBV5-1; DNA: TGCGCCAGCAGCCCACAGACAGTAGCGAACACTGAAGCTTTCTTT; CDR3: CASSPQTVANTEAFF